This is a list of T cell receptor beta chains from one sample in a study of control samples from healthy donors and cancer patients. Sequenced by immunoSEQ multiplex PCR; TCRdb stores in-frame clones only, minus some. The data contain 150,000 to 200,000 clones, around nine tenths of them singletons. What was sequenced was blood. The receptors shown here come from a woman aged 30 to 39 in good health. The CDR3 runs from the conserved cysteine through the conserved F or W. The D gene is left open where the match is weak. Clone sizes are given selectively: once, few, many, or a class where the clone is expanded.

j_call v_call d_call clone_size cdr3_aa cdr3_nt
TRBJ1-5 TRBV18 . . CASSPQDSNQPQHF TGTGCCAGCTCACCCCAGGATAGCAATCAGCCCCAGCATTTT
TRBJ2-1 TRBV25-1 . . CASSSFGDNEQFF TGTGCCAGCAGTTCGTTCGGGGACAATGAGCAGTTCTTC
TRBJ1-2 TRBV15 TRBD1 . CATSDRQGNYGYTF TGTGCCACCAGCGATAGACAGGGTAACTATGGCTACACCTTC
TRBJ2-7 TRBV27 . once CASSSLLPRTIHYEQYF TGTGCCAGCAGTTCCCTGCTCCCGAGGACTATTCATTACGAGCAGTACTTC
TRBJ2-1 TRBV20-1 TRBD2 . CSASELAGLGNEQFF TGCAGTGCTAGTGAGCTAGCGGGACTCGGGAATGAGCAGTTCTTC
TRBJ1-1 TRBV7-9 . . CASSQFQGTEAFF TGTGCCAGCAGCCAATTCCAGGGCACTGAAGCTTTCTTT
TRBJ2-2 TRBV4-3 TRBD2 . CASSQEGLAGVTGELFF TGCGCCAGCAGCCAAGAAGGACTAGCGGGAGTAACCGGGGAGCTGTTTTTT
TRBJ2-3 TRBV5-3 . . CARSLWVFTDTQYF TGTGCCAGAAGCTTGTGGGTATTCACAGATACGCAGTATTTT
TRBJ1-5 TRBV6-5 TRBD1 . CASSVQGENQPQHF TGTGCCAGCAGCGTTCAGGGGGAGAATCAGCCCCAGCATTTT
TRBJ1-2 TRBV5-4 . . CASSLDSVGNGYTF TGTGCCAGCAGCTTAGATTCCGTCGGAAATGGCTACACCTTC
TRBJ2-5 TRBV24-1 TRBD1 once CATSAFAGQGQETQYF TGTGCCACCAGTGCCTTCGCCGGACAGGGACAAGAGACCCAGTACTTC
TRBJ2-5 TRBV28 TRBD2 . CATKTSGSRETQYF TGTGCCACCAAGACTAGCGGGAGTAGGGAGACCCAGTACTTC
TRBJ2-3 TRBV6-2/TRBV6-3 . . CASSYSTAPTDTQYF TGTGCCAGCAGTTACTCGACAGCGCCCACAGATACGCAGTATTTT
TRBJ2-1 TRBV11-2 TRBD2 few CASSLGWTSGYNEQFF TGTGCCAGCAGCTTGGGATGGACTAGCGGTTACAATGAGCAGTTCTTC
TRBJ2-3 TRBV3-1/TRBV3-2 TRBD2 . CASSLRAGFTDTQYF TGTGCCAGCAGCCTACGAGCGGGGTTCACAGATACGCAGTATTTT
TRBJ2-5 TRBV27 TRBD1 . CASSWATGEETQYF TGTGCCAGCAGTTGGGCGACAGGGGAAGAGACCCAGTACTTC
TRBJ2-5 TRBV5-1 . . CASDQGGNLQETQYF TGCGCCAGCGATCAGGGGGGAAATCTTCAAGAGACCCAGTACTTC
TRBJ2-6 TRBV20-1 TRBD1 . CSASNRGHSGANVLTF TGCAGTGCTAGTAATAGGGGGCACTCTGGGGCCAACGTCCTGACTTTC
TRBJ2-7 TRBV27 TRBD2 . CASSPLWSGRADEQYF TGTGCCAGCAGTCCGCTCTGGAGCGGGAGGGCCGACGAGCAGTACTTC
TRBJ1-5 TRBV6-2/TRBV6-3 . once CASSYTAGSSNQPQHF TGTGCCAGCAGTTACACTGCTGGGTCCTCCAATCAGCCCCAGCATTTT
TRBJ2-1 TRBV5-1 TRBD2 . CASSFRLAGDYNEQFF TGCGCCAGCAGCTTTCGCCTAGCGGGTGACTACAATGAGCAGTTCTTC
TRBJ1-5 TRBV18 . once CASSLGPNSNQPQHF TGTGCCAGCTCACTGGGTCCAAATAGCAATCAGCCCCAGCATTTT
TRBJ2-7 TRBV2 . . CASSYPGSYEQYF TGTGCCAGCAGTTATCCAGGGAGCTACGAGCAGTACTTC
TRBJ2-1 TRBV4-1 TRBD2 . CASSQDGREGNEQFF TGCGCCAGCAGCCAAGATGGGCGGGAGGGCAATGAGCAGTTCTTC
TRBJ2-1 TRBV4-3 TRBD2 once CASSQSLPAQPGGNEQFF TGCGCCAGCAGCCAAAGCCTCCCCGCACAGCCGGGAGGCAATGAGCAGTTCTTC
TRBJ2-7 TRBV5-1 TRBD1 . CASSLVGQGYEQYF TGCGCCAGCAGCTTGGTGGGACAGGGCTACGAGCAGTACTTC
TRBJ1-5 TRBV3-1/TRBV3-2 TRBD1 . CASSQANRGTPQHF TGTGCCAGCAGCCAAGCAAACAGGGGTACGCCCCAGCATTTT
TRBJ2-5 TRBV28 . . CASRDQETQYF TGTGCCAGCAGAGACCAAGAGACCCAGTACTTC
TRBJ2-1 TRBV10-1 . . CASSANRLANTYNEQFF TGCGCCAGCAGCGCCAACCGTCTAGCGAATACCTACAATGAGCAGTTCTTC
TRBJ2-7 TRBV5-1 TRBD1 . CASSRQGDSYEQYF TGCGCCAGCAGTCGGCAGGGGGACTCCTACGAGCAGTACTTC
TRBJ1-2 TRBV19 TRBD1 . CASSIDSGTGDGYTF TGTGCCAGTAGTATAGACTCCGGGACAGGGGATGGCTACACCTTC
TRBJ2-1 TRBV2 TRBD1 . CASRVTGGVGNEQFF TGTGCCAGCAGGGTGACAGGGGGCGTCGGCAATGAGCAGTTCTTC
TRBJ2-1 TRBV15 TRBD2 . CATSSSTSGIYNEQFF TGTGCCACCAGCAGTTCGACTAGCGGGATCTACAATGAGCAGTTCTTC
TRBJ1-2 TRBV7-2 TRBD1 few CASSHRTGGYTF TGTGCCAGCAGCCATAGGACAGGTGGCTACACCTTC
TRBJ2-7 TRBV28 TRBD2 . CASSGRQPNEQYF TGTGCTTCCAGCGGGAGGCAACCGAACGAGCAGTACTTC
TRBJ1-6 TRBV5-6 TRBD1 . CASCKRIRDSDNSPLHF TGTGCCAGCTGCAAGAGGATCCGGGACAGCGATAATTCACCCCTCCACTTT
TRBJ2-2 TRBV9 . once CASSVALGIGELFF TGTGCCAGCAGCGTAGCTCTTGGGATCGGGGAGCTGTTTTTT
TRBJ2-1 TRBV10-2 TRBD2 . CASLSSGRANEQFF TGCGCCAGCCTTAGTAGCGGGAGGGCCAATGAGCAGTTCTTC
TRBJ2-3 TRBV11-2 . . CASSTLSLHPDTQYF TGTGCCAGCAGCACCCTGTCTCTGCACCCGGATACGCAGTATTTT
TRBJ1-5 TRBV27 TRBD1 . CASSSGGGFYQPQHF TGTGCCAGCAGTTCAGGGGGCGGATTCTATCAGCCCCAGCATTTT
TRBJ1-1 TRBV6-5 . . CASQTNTEAFF TGTGCCAGCCAGACCAACACTGAAGCTTTCTTT
TRBJ1-1 TRBV18 TRBD1 . CASSPQTAGGAFF TGTGCCAGCTCACCCCAAACGGCAGGGGGAGCTTTCTTT
TRBJ1-4 TRBV23-1 TRBD1 . CASSHKDRFCEKLFF TGCGCCAGCAGTCATAAGGACAGGTTCTGTGAAAAACTGTTTTTT
TRBJ1-5 TRBV6-2/TRBV6-3 . . CASSYSPSNQPQHF TGTGCCAGCAGTTACAGCCCAAGCAATCAGCCCCAGCATTTT
TRBJ2-7 TRBV6-6 . . CASSYGRGRTYEQYF TGTGCCAGCAGTTACGGTCGAGGGAGGACCTACGAGCAGTACTTC
TRBJ2-7 TRBV6-5 . once CASSYPTMGQYF TGTGCCAGCAGTTACCCTACAATGGGGCAGTACTTC
TRBJ1-6 TRBV28 . . CASRSARFTPLHF TGTGCCAGCAGGTCCGCCCGTTTCACACCCCTCCACTTT
TRBJ2-1 TRBV18 . . CASSLGLYNEQFF TGTGCCAGCTCACTGGGACTTTACAATGAGCAGTTCTTC
TRBJ1-2 TRBV28 . . CASSLDVREPDYGYTF TGTGCCAGCAGTTTAGACGTGCGGGAGCCTGACTATGGCTACACCTTC
TRBJ2-1 TRBV19 TRBD2 . CASSIPPLAGFYNEQFF TGTGCCAGTAGTATCCCCCCCCTAGCGGGGTTCTACAATGAGCAGTTCTTC
TRBJ2-7 TRBV4-2 . many CASSQDEGASYEQYF TGTGCCAGCAGCCAAGATGAAGGGGCCTCCTACGAGCAGTACTTC
TRBJ2-1 TRBV28 . . CASSDTGSINNEQFF TGTGCCAGCAGTGACACCGGGTCGATAAACAATGAGCAGTTCTTC
TRBJ2-1 TRBV2 TRBD1 . CASSIGQVLDQFF TGTGCCAGCTCGATCGGACAGGTCCTAGATCAGTTCTTC
TRBJ2-1 TRBV7-3 . . CASSPPGQNEQFF TGTGCCAGCAGCCCCCCGGGACAAAATGAGCAGTTCTTC
TRBJ2-2 TRBV11-2 . . CASSLSTVKTGELFF TGTGCCAGCAGCTTAAGCACAGTCAAAACCGGGGAGCTGTTTTTT
TRBJ2-3 TRBV27 TRBD2 once CASSLAGVTDTQYF TGTGCCAGCAGCCTAGCGGGGGTAACAGATACGCAGTATTTT
TRBJ1-4 TRBV29-1 . . CSVSGRNEKLFF TGCAGCGTTTCGGGGAGAAATGAAAAACTGTTTTTT